Presented here are 28 T cell receptor beta chains from one specimen sequenced in a study of blood T cell repertoires in COVID-19. Some clones are missing from TCRdb's copy, which holds only in-frame ones; the method was immunoSEQ multiplex PCR. This sample has over 200,000 clones, with around 86% found just once. Source material: peripheral blood. The receptors originated from a man aged 45-60 years with COVID-19, enrolled during active disease.

This clone was detected only a few times. The junction departs from the called germline gene at one end, perhaps through a read error. The V and J genes are TRBV6-2 or TRBV6-3 and TRBJ1-6, with D unclear. The germline gives CDR1 MNHEY, CDR2 SVGEGT. The CDR3 covers 14 residues. CDR3 residues: CASSPPETVSTLHF. The CDR3 bases are TGTGCCAGCAGTCCCCCGGAGACCGTTTCAACCCTCCACTTT.

The rearrangement links TRBV4-2 to TRBJ2-3, with a possible D match to TRBD2 (6 bases). In germline, CDR1 is LGHNA, CDR2 YNFKEQ. This CDR3 is 14 amino acids long. With 1 base removed from V and 9 bases from J, the gap between germline ends came to 14 bases. CDR3: CASSQGGGFSTQYF. The CDR3 nucleotides are TGTGCCAGCAGCCAAGGTGGGGGGTTCTCAACGCAGTATTTT.

This sequence joins TRBV9 and TRBJ2-2, with TRBD2 matching 10 bases. CDR1 SGDLS and CDR2 YYNGEE come from the germline V gene. The CDR3 covers 15 residues. Unmatched junction bases numbered 0, after V lost 0 bases and J lost 4 bases. CDR3 DNA sequence: TGTGCCAGCAGCGTAGGACTAGCGGGCACCGGGGAGCTGTTTTTT. As protein: CASSVGLAGTGELFF.

The rearrangement joins TRBV25-1 to TRBJ1-2; TRBD1 agrees at 11 bases. V lost 1 base and J lost 8; bases outside the gene matches: 15. CDR3 length: 18 amino acids. CDR1 and CDR2 from the germline V gene are MGHDK and SYGVNS. The CDR3 DNA reads TGTGCCAGCAGTGAATGGGGGACAGGGGGGGAGTCCTATTTGGGCTACACCTTC. It yields the protein CASSEWGTGGESYLGYTF.

The chain has TRBV5-4 and TRBJ2-1; tentative D call: TRBD2 (6 bases). Germline V gene sequence: CDR1 SGHNT, CDR2 YYREEE (reference sequence). V was shortened by 0 bases and J by 7 bases, with 14 bases between the two germline ends. The CDR3 extends over 15 amino acids. The CDR3 DNA reads TGTGCCAGCAGCTTGGCCGGGACTTATATTAATGAGCAGTTCTTC. It is translated as CASSLAGTYINEQFF.

This clone has at least ten counts. The chain carries TRBV5-4 and TRBJ2-7; 7 nucleotides line up with TRBD1. Trimming cost V 2 bases and J 2 bases; bases outside gene matches: 10. Per the germline V gene, CDR1 is SGHNT and CDR2 is YYREEE (reference sequence). The CDR3 loop spans 16 amino acids. The CDR3, as DNA: TGTGCCAGCAGCTTTTTCGTTCGGCAGGGGGCCTACGAGCAGTACTTC. It is translated as CASSFFVRQGAYEQYF.

The chain joins TRBV9 to TRBJ2-1; the D gene is possibly TRBD2 (6 bases). Germline values: CDR1 SGDLS, CDR2 YYNGEE. V was shortened by 3 bases and J by 0 bases, with 16 bases between the two germline ends. CDR3 length equals 17 residues. CDR3 coding DNA: TGTGCCAGCAGCGCTACCGGGACTTCCAACTCCTACAATGAGCAGTTCTTC. It is translated as CASSATGTSNSYNEQFF.

The chain combines TRBV13 with TRBJ2-7; 8 positions match TRBD2. The CDR3 spans 14 residues. Germline values: CDR1 PRHDT, CDR2 FYEKMQ (reference sequence). Trimming took 5 bases from V and 6 from J; bases not matched to a gene: 9. The chain's CDR3 is CASSLYLSGSEQYF. In DNA form, the CDR3 reads TGTGCCAGCAGCCTATACTTGAGCGGGAGCGAGCAGTACTTC. Filled out from reference TRBV13 and TRBJ2-7, the complete variable domain reads AAGVIQSPRHLIKEKRETATLKCYPIPRHDTVYWYQQGPGQDPQFLISFYEKMQSDKGSIPDRFSAQQFSDYHSELNMSSLELGDSALYFCASSLYLSGSEQYFGPGTRLTVT.

This clone was seen a few times. DNA of the CDR3: TGTGCCACCAGTGACCCCGGGACTAGCGGGGGGATCGGGGAGCTGTTTTTT. Encoded protein: CATSDPGTSGGIGELFF. This chain joins TRBV24-1 and TRBJ2-2; 15 nucleotides match TRBD2. From germline, CDR1 is KGHDR and CDR2 SFDVKD. Trimming removed 4 bases from V and 7 bases from J; junction bases left unmatched: 6. This CDR3 has 17 amino acids.

This clone occurred once. This chain's CDR3 is CASSTLVGRVGDFSTEAFF. DNA of the CDR3: TGTGCCAGCAGTACCCTAGTGGGGAGGGTCGGGGATTTCAGCACTGAAGCTTTCTTT. The chain carries TRBV28 and TRBJ1-1; no clear D gene. Germline V gives CDR1 MDHEN, CDR2 SYDVKM. Trimming took off 5 bases at V and 4 bases at J, with 29 bases between the two ends. The CDR3 extends over 19 amino acids.

The chain combines TRBV27 with TRBJ2-5; D might be TRBD1 (6 bases). Trimming cost V 3 bases and J 5 bases, with 13 bases left between them. The germline gives CDR1 MNHEY, CDR2 SMNVEV (reference sequence). This CDR3 contains 14 residues. CDR3 DNA sequence: TGTGCCAGCAGTTTTTCAGGGGCCGCCGAGACCCAGTACTTC. It translates to CASSFSGAAETQYF.

To note about this clone: Additional DNA sequences in this sample encode the identical CDR3. The CDR3 loop is CASSDRISNQPQHF. DNA for the CDR3: TGTGCCAGCAGTGACAGAATTAGCAATCAGCCCCAGCATTTT. J is TRBJ1-5 and V is TRBV2; D call uncertain. CDR1 is SNHLY and CDR2 is FYNNEI in the germline V gene. Trimming left V 3 bases short and J 0 bases short, with 6 bases between. The CDR3 has 14 residues. Drawing the rest from reference TRBV2 and TRBJ1-5, the complete variable domain is EPEVTQTPSHQVTQMGQEVILRCVPISNHLYFYWYRQILGQKVEFLVSFYNNEISEKSEIFDDQFSVERPDGSNFTLKIRSTKLEDSAMYFCASSDRISNQPQHFGDGTRLSIL.

The chain recombines TRBV29-1 with TRBJ2-5; 9 positions match TRBD1. V gave up 4 bases and J gave up 2 bases; unmatched junction bases: 2. This CDR3 region has 13 residues. Germline V gene lookup returns CDR1 SQVTM and CDR2 ANQGSEA. The CDR3 region has the DNA TGCAGCGTTGCCGACAGGGGGCAAGAGACCCAGTACTTC. Protein sequence: CSVADRGQETQYF.

The chain employs TRBV7-6 and TRBJ2-7, with 9 bases aligning to TRBD2. This CDR3 spans 18 amino acids. The V segment lost 2 bases and the J segment 1 base; nucleotides outside the gene matches: 12. Germline assignment: CDR1 SGHVS and CDR2 FNYEAQ. Here the CDR3 reads CASSLSGTSPNPSYEQYF. The CDR3 region has the DNA TGTGCCAGCAGCTTATCCGGGACTAGCCCTAACCCGTCCTACGAGCAGTACTTC.

This clone has a handful of counts. The rearrangement joins TRBV2 to TRBJ1-6, with D uncertain. The CDR3 length is 15 residues. V shed 2 bases and J shed 0 bases, with 5 bases lying between them. Per the germline V gene, CDR1 is SNHLY and CDR2 is FYNNEI. The CDR3 nucleotides are TGTGCCAGCAGTGAACGAGGCTCCTATAATTCACCCCTCCACTTT. Its protein is CASSERGSYNSPLHF.

The chain links TRBV10-3 to TRBJ1-2; 7 bases match TRBD1. With 8 bases clipped from V and 2 bases from J, the junction kept 5 bases outside the gene matches. This CDR3 region has 13 residues. CDR1 and CDR2 (germline): ENHRY, SYGVKD. Written as DNA, the CDR3 is TGTGCCATCGGAGGGACAGTCAACTATGGCTACACCTTC. Its translation is CAIGGTVNYGYTF.

This sequence joins TRBV6-5 and TRBJ2-7, with 14 bases identical to TRBD2. V gave up 6 bases and J gave up 3 bases; unmatched junction bases: 4. Germline CDR1 reads MNHEY; CDR2 reads SVGAGI. This CDR3 is built from 15 residues. The CDR3 nucleotides read TGTGCCAGCAGCTCGACTAGCGGGGGGGTCTACGAGCAGTACTTC. Residues: CASSSTSGGVYEQYF.

This clone was recorded once. The genes are TRBV5-1 and TRBJ2-3, with 9 bases that match TRBD1. The V gene's germline CDR1 is SGHRS and CDR2 YFSETQ. V dropped 4 bases and J dropped 5; count of bases not matched to a gene: 11. The CDR3 is 16 amino acids. This CDR3 reads CASSVTGTGRLDTQYF. The CDR3 DNA reads as TGCGCCAGCAGCGTAACCGGGACAGGGAGATTAGATACGCAGTATTTT.

This clone was recorded once. The chain couples TRBV27 to TRBJ1-3; D is unresolved. Trimming removed 2 bases at V and 0 bases at J, with 11 bases between. The germline CDR1 and CDR2 sequences are MNHEY and SMNVEV (reference sequence). The CDR3 has 16 residues. The CDR3 protein is CASSLNVQTSGNTIYF. For the CDR3, the DNA is TGTGCCAGCAGTTTAAACGTACAGACCTCTGGAAACACCATATATTTT.

The chain carries TRBV18 and TRBJ2-7, with D possibly TRBD1 on 6 matching bases. The CDR3 runs to 15 residues. Trimming pared 6 bases from V and 5 bases from J, leaving 20 bases between. CDR1 and CDR2 from the germline V gene are KGHSH and LQKENI. The CDR3 protein is CASSTQGSSGDEQYF. Here the CDR3 DNA reads TGTGCCAGCTCTACCCAGGGTTCGTCAGGGGACGAGCAGTACTTC.

This clone showed up just once. The genes are TRBV18 and TRBJ1-2; 9 bases are a match to TRBD1. The CDR3 runs to 16 residues. The germline V gene encodes CDR1 KGHSH and CDR2 LQKENI. The V segment lost 3 bases and the J segment 2 bases; nucleotides outside the gene matches: 7. The CDR3 here is CASSPKGQGLNYGYTF. The CDR3 DNA is TGTGCCAGCTCACCGAAAGGACAGGGGCTAAACTATGGCTACACCTTC.

V is TRBV5-1 and J is TRBJ2-7, with 11 bases fitting TRBD2. CDR1 and CDR2 from the germline V gene are SGHRS and YFSETQ. Trimming took 1 base from V and 7 from J; bases not matched to a gene: 10. CDR3 length equals 16 residues. The CDR3 reads CASSLTPLAGGGEQYF. The CDR3 nucleotides read TGCGCCAGCAGCTTGACGCCCCTAGCGGGAGGTGGAGAGCAGTACTTC.

This clone was counted once. V and J are TRBV7-8 and TRBJ2-1; no firm D call. V was shortened by 1 base and J by 13 bases, with 14 bases between the two germline ends. Per germline, CDR1 SGHVS and CDR2 FQNEAQ. The CDR3 contains 13 residues. CDR3 amino acids: CASSLDKARGQFF. The DNA of the CDR3 is TGTGCCAGCAGCTTAGACAAGGCCCGAGGACAGTTCTTC.

The chain joins TRBV7-2 to TRBJ1-1, with D unresolved. The V end was cut by 2 bases, the J end by 8 bases, with 6 bases between. The CDR3 is made up of 11 amino acids. Germline CDR1 and CDR2: SGHTA and FQGNSA. The CDR3, as DNA: TGTGCCAGCAGCTTAAGGAGGGAAGCTTTCTTT. This codes for CASSLRREAFF.

The gene calls are TRBV6-5 and TRBJ1-1; 7 positions agree with TRBD1. With 6 bases clipped from V and 0 bases from J, the junction kept 7 bases outside the gene matches. Germline lookup yields CDR1 MNHEY and CDR2 SVGAGI. The CDR3 loop spans 15 amino acids. CDR3 sequence reads: CASSPGGSLNTEAFF. CDR3 in DNA: TGTGCCAGCAGCCCAGGGGGATCGCTGAACACTGAAGCTTTCTTT.

In the case of this clone: The same CDR3 arises from other DNA sequences in this sample as well. The chain couples TRBV3-1 (or the pseudogene TRBV3-2) to TRBJ2-7; 11 bases match TRBD2. This CDR3 contains 14 residues. V lost 4 bases and J lost 3; bases outside the gene matches: 2. The V gene's germline CDR1 is LGHDT and CDR2 YNNKEL (reference sequence). The CDR3 loop is CASSRLAGSYEQYF. The CDR3, as DNA: TGTGCCAGCAGCCGACTAGCGGGGAGCTACGAGCAGTACTTC.

The genes are TRBV18 and TRBJ1-5; D is possibly TRBD1 (5 bases). Trimming removed 0 bases at V and 2 bases at J, with 8 bases between. Germline assignment: CDR1 KGHSH and CDR2 LQKENI. The CDR3 is 15 residues long. This CDR3 reads CASSPPGGGNQPQHF. Written as DNA, the CDR3 is TGTGCCAGCTCACCACCGGGGGGAGGCAATCAGCCCCAGCATTTT.

J is TRBJ1-1 and V is TRBV2; tentative D call: TRBD1 (6 bases). V was clipped by 6 bases and J by 5 bases, with 19 bases between them. The CDR3 loop spans 15 amino acids. Per the germline V gene, CDR1 is SNHLY and CDR2 is FYNNEI. Here the CDR3 reads CASSYQDSLATEAFF. The CDR3 DNA sequence: TGTGCCAGCAGCTACCAGGACAGCCTTGCTACTGAAGCTTTCTTT.